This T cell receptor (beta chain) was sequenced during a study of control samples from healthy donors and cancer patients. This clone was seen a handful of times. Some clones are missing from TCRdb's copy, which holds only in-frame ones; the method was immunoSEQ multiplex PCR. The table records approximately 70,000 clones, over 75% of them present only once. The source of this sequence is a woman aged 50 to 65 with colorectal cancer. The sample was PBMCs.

This CDR3 is CASSVSSPGSPLHF. Written as DNA, the CDR3 is TGCGCCAGCAGTGTGAGCTCGCCGGGGTCACCCCTCCACTTT. V and J are TRBV10-1 and TRBJ1-6; no clear D gene. CDR1 and CDR2 from the germline V gene are WNHNN and SYGVQD (reference sequence). The CDR3 runs to 14 residues. Trimming left V 4 bases short and J 10 bases short, with 14 bases between.